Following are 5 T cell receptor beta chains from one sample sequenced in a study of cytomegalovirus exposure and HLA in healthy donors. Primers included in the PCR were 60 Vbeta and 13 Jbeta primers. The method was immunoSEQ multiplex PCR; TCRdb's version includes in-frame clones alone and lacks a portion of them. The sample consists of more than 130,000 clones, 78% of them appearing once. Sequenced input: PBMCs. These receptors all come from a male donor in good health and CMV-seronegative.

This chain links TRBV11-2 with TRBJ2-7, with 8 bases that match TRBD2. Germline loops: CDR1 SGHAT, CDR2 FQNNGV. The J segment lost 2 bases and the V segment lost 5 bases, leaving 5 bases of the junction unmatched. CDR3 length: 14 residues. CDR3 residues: CASSRGGPAYEQYF. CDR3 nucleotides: TGTGCCAGCAGCCGCGGGGGGCCCGCCTACGAGCAGTACTTC.

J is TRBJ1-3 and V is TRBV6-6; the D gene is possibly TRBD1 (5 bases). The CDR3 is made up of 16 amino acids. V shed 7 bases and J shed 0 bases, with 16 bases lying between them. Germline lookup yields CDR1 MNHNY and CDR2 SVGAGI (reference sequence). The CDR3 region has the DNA TGTGCCAGCACTCCATTCGCAGGGAACTCTGGAAACACCATATATTTT. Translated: CASTPFAGNSGNTIYF.

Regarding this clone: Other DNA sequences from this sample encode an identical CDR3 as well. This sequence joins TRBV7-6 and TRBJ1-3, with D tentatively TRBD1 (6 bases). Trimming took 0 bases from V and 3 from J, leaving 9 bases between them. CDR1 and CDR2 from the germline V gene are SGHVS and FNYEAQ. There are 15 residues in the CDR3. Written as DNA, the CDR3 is TGTGCCAGCAGCTTAGCTGGGGGCAGTGGAAACACCATATATTTT. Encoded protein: CASSLAGGSGNTIYF.

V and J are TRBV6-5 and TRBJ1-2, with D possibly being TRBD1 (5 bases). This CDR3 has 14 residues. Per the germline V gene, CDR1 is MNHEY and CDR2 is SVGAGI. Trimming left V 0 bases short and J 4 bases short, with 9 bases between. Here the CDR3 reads CASSYSGTLYGYTF. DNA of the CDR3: TGTGCCAGCAGTTACTCTGGGACTCTCTATGGCTACACCTTC.

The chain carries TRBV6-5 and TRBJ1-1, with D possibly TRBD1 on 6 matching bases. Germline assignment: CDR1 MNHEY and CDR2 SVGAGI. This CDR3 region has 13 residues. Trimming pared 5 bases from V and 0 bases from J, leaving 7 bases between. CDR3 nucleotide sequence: TGTGCCAGCAGTCAGGGGTTGAACACTGAAGCTTTCTTT. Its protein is CASSQGLNTEAFF.